This T cell receptor (beta chain) stems from a study of OX40 agonist ivuxolimab in advanced cancers. About the research overall: Patients in dose escalation had liver, melanoma, kidney or head and neck cancers. Partial responses occurred in three patients (one hepatocellular carcinoma, two cutaneous melanoma).

In the case of this clone: Its antigen is not identified.

Study-wide points: Antigen specificity was not determined for the expanded peripheral T cells. Dosing at 0.1 to 3.0 mg/kg was accompanied by clonal expansion of CD4+ and CD8+ blood T cells by week 6.

Germline CDR1 and CDR2: SGHVS and FQNEAQ. V was pared by 7 bases and J by 1 base, with 14 bases of the junction left unmatched. The CDR3 contains 17 residues. Sequencing was performed with immunoSEQ multiplex PCR; in TCRdb, only in-frame clones are kept and a portion is missing. The sample has 53,000 or so clones, about 90% seen once. The TCR was taken from an adult with an advanced solid tumor such as melanoma, head and neck, liver or kidney cancer. The genes are TRBV7-8 and TRBJ2-7, with 9 bases lining up with TRBD1. The starting material was CD4+ or CD8+ T cells sorted from blood, obtained in a trial of the OX40 agonist ivuxolimab. Here the CDR3 reads CASTSVRGTGTSYEQYF. The CDR3 DNA sequence: TGTGCCAGCACCTCAGTGAGAGGGACAGGGACATCCTACGAGCAGTACTTC. Together with reference TRBV7-8 and TRBJ2-7, the CDR3 gives the full variable domain: GAGVSQSPRYKVAKRGQDVALRCDPISGHVSLFWYQQALGQGPEFLTYFQNEAQLDKSGLPSDRFFAERPEGSVSTLKIQRTQQEDSAVYLCASTSVRGTGTSYEQYFGPGTRLTVT.